The rows below give T cell receptor beta chains drawn from one sample of a study of blood T cells in healthy people across ages. A single record per CDR3 protein comes from TCRdb applying MiXCR to the 5' RACE reads. The sample lists over a million distinct CDR3 sequences; 20% to 25% were seen once. These same data were also listed under a study on T cells of mothers and their children.

Sequencing used blood. These receptors were collected from a girl aged 2 to 10 in good health. Both conserved end residues are part of each CDR3. D genes are given only for firm matches. Clone size appears in some rows only: once, few, many, or a class for an expanded clone.

TRBV28	TRBD2	TRBJ2-1	few	CASSLVGVAGWFNEQFF	TGTGCCAGCAGTTTAGTTGGGGTAGCGGGATGGTTCAATGAGCAGTTCTTC
TRBV6-6	.	TRBJ1-4	.	CASSPDLTNEKLFF	TGTGCCAGCAGCCCGGACTTAACTAATGAAAAACTGTTTTTT
TRBV5-6	.	TRBJ2-2	few	CASSWELTPLRAGELFF	TGTGCCAGCAGCTGGGAACTTACCCCTTTAAGGGCCGGGGAGCTGTTTTTT
TRBV12-3/TRBV12-4	.	TRBJ2-5	few	CASSPPGLRGETQYF	TGTGCCAGCAGCCCACCGGGACTCCGGGGGGAGACCCAGTACTTC
TRBV20-1	TRBD2	TRBJ2-5	many	CSARPRAGGPETQYF	TGCAGTGCTAGGCCCCGAGCGGGGGGGCCAGAGACCCAGTACTTC
TRBV28	TRBD1	TRBJ2-5	.	CASSPMDRVFSGETQYF	TGTGCCAGCAGTCCAATGGACAGGGTGTTCAGTGGGGAGACCCAGTACTTC
TRBV4-3	.	TRBJ1-1	few	CASSQWQGDTEAFF	TGCGCCAGCAGCCAATGGCAGGGAGACACTGAAGCTTTCTTT
TRBV7-2	.	TRBJ2-7	.	CASSLRRESSYEQYF	TGTGCCAGCAGCTTAAGACGGGAAAGCTCCTACGAGCAGTACTTC
TRBV28	.	TRBJ2-7	.	CASSFPGAPYEQYF	TGTGCCAGCAGTTTCCCGGGGGCCCCCTACGAGCAGTACTTC
TRBV9	TRBD2	TRBJ2-1	few	CASSVAFSGGLNEQFF	TGTGCCAGCAGCGTAGCTTTCAGCGGGGGGTTGAATGAGCAGTTCTTC
TRBV12-5	.	TRBJ1-1	many	CASGQGTEAFF	TGTGCTAGTGGTCAGGGAACTGAAGCTTTCTTT
TRBV5-1	.	TRBJ1-4	.	CASSLDGVTNEKLFF	TGCGCCAGCAGCTTGGATGGGGTGACTAATGAAAAACTGTTTTTT
TRBV7-9	.	TRBJ2-1	many	CASSTSYNEQFF	TGTGCCAGCAGCACTAGCTACAATGAGCAGTTCTTC
TRBV2	TRBD2	TRBJ2-5	.	CASSEPRTSQETQYF	TGTGCCAGCAGTGAACCAAGGACTAGCCAAGAGACCCAGTACTTC
TRBV5-1	.	TRBJ2-2	few	CASSFNPGNGGTGEPFF	TGCGCCAGCAGCTTTAACCCGGGGAATGGGGGCACCGGGGAGCCGTTTTTT
TRBV2	.	TRBJ2-3	.	CASSEPEPGIPTDTQYF	TGTGCCAGCAGTGAACCCGAGCCAGGGATCCCCACAGATACGCAGTATTTT
TRBV15	.	TRBJ2-5	.	CATMGVEETQYF	TGTGCCACTATGGGAGTGGAAGAGACCCAGTACTTC
TRBV15	.	TRBJ1-5	.	CATSQGIQPQHF	TGTGCCACCAGCCAGGGAATTCAGCCCCAGCATTTT